Below are 18 T cell receptor beta chains sequenced from a single sample in a study of low-dose radiotherapy and immunotherapy resistance in tumors. Time point indicated: after trial treatment. Treatment in this sample: LDRT plus nivolumab, ipilimumab, low-dose cyclophosphamide and aspirin (RACIN trial). TRAV- and TRBV-specific primers, spanning alpha and beta chains, primed first-strand cDNA. With a V-primer adapter and a constant-region primer, TCRs were amplified for 20 to 25 PCR cycles. One entry per CDR3 protein results from TCRdb running MiXCR on the reads. The sample consists of fewer than 110,000 distinct CDR3 sequences, less than 25% of them appearing once. Sequences were derived from PBMCs, sampled after low-dose radiotherapy plus immunotherapy. Every receptor here comes from a male donor with prostate cancer.

Regarding this clonotype: This may arise from a read error, as a much more abundant clone is one base away. The rearrangement joins TRBV7-9 to TRBJ2-3, with 13 bases lining up with TRBD2. Germline values: CDR1 SEHNR, CDR2 FQNEAQ (reference sequence). CDR3 size: 16 residues. CDR3: CASSKTSGGATDTKYF. The CDR3 DNA reads as TGTGCCAGCAGCAAAACTAGCGGGGGGGCGACAGATACGAAGTATTTT.

Many counts were recorded for this clonotype. The chain is built from TRBV6-2 or TRBV6-3 and TRBJ2-5; tentatively, D is TRBD2 (5 bases). V was pared by 4 bases and J by 5 bases, with 8 bases between. Germline V CDR1 and CDR2: MNHEY, SVGEGT. This CDR3 comprises 12 residues. CDR3 sequence (DNA): TGTGCCAGCAGTTCGCGAGGGGAGACCCAGTACTTC. It translates to CASSSRGETQYF.

This clonotype was observed at least ten times. This sequence joins TRBV12-3 or TRBV12-4 and TRBJ1-5; D is ambiguous. The CDR3 extends over 15 amino acids. V lost 9 bases to trimming and J lost 0 bases, with 15 bases between them. CDR3 in amino acids: CASSFAQNSNQPQHF. The CDR3 DNA follows: TGTGCCAGTTCGTTTGCACAGAATAGCAATCAGCCCCAGCATTTT.

This CDR3 reads CASKGQGPRGGYTF. The CDR3 nucleotides are TGTGCCAGCAAAGGTCAGGGGCCCCGGGGAGGCTACACCTTC. The chain combines TRBV9 with TRBJ1-2; weak D call: TRBD1 (6 bases). This CDR3 is built from 14 residues. CDR1 is SGDLS, CDR2 YYNGEE, per germline. V was pared by 6 bases and J by 8 bases, with 20 bases between.

In its sample, this clonotype was seen a few times. The V and J genes are TRBV3-1 and TRBJ1-1; D may be TRBD1 (5 bases). Germline V gives CDR1 LGHDT, CDR2 YNNKEL (reference sequence). Trimming took 0 bases from V and 0 from J, leaving 11 bases between them. This CDR3 is built from 16 residues. CDR3 region: CASSQEGQGLNTEAFF. CDR3 coding DNA: TGTGCCAGCAGCCAAGAAGGGCAGGGTTTGAACACTGAAGCTTTCTTT.

This clonotype was detected ten times or more. The rearrangement uses TRBV7-9 and TRBJ2-7; perhaps TRBD1 as D (5 bases). V lost 4 bases and J lost 6, with 10 bases in between. This CDR3 contains 12 residues. CDR1 and CDR2 (germline): SEHNR, FQNEAQ (reference sequence). The CDR3 protein is CASSSQGGEQYF. The CDR3 bases are TGTGCCAGCAGCTCTCAGGGTGGCGAGCAGTACTTC.

This clonotype was picked up many times. The chain couples TRBV12-3 or TRBV12-4 to TRBJ2-7, with D possibly TRBD2 on 6 matching bases. The CDR3 sequence is 12 residues long. Trimming removed 6 bases at V and 4 bases at J, with 10 bases between. The chain's CDR3 is CASSSGGYEQYF. Here the CDR3 DNA reads TGTGCCAGCAGCTCCGGAGGGTACGAGCAGTACTTC.

In this sample, this clonotype turned up many times. The chain joins TRBV5-1 to TRBJ2-6; D gene uncertain. Trimming cost V 3 bases and J 4 bases, with 14 bases left between them. Germline V lookup: CDR1 SGHRS, CDR2 YFSETQ. The CDR3 is made up of 16 amino acids. This CDR3 is CASSSSWASGANVLTF. The CDR3 coding sequence is TGCGCCAGCAGCTCCTCCTGGGCCTCGGGGGCCAACGTCCTGACTTTC.

The genes are TRBV7-6 and TRBJ2-4; 7 bases are shared with TRBD2. Germline CDR1 reads SGHVS; CDR2 reads FNYEAQ. The CDR3 consists of 13 residues. The ends lost 4 bases at V and 8 bases at J; junction bases unmatched: 5. The CDR3 loop reads CASSSAAGDIQYF. DNA for the CDR3: TGTGCCAGCAGCTCAGCCGCGGGGGACATTCAGTACTTC.

The chain links TRBV5-6 to TRBJ1-2; no reliable D call. The V gene's germline CDR1 is SGHDT and CDR2 YYEEEE. V was pared by 5 bases and J by 1 base, with 9 bases between. This CDR3 is 13 amino acids long. The CDR3 DNA sequence: TGTGCCAGCAGAGTAGAACATAACTATGGCTACACCTTC. This gives the protein CASRVEHNYGYTF.

The table lists this clonotype with many counts. V is TRBV27 and J is TRBJ1-6; no firm D call. Germline CDR1 MNHEY, CDR2 SMNVEV (reference sequence). The CDR3 has 12 residues. V was shortened by 3 bases and J by 10 bases, with 7 bases between the two germline ends. The DNA for the CDR3 is TGTGCCAGCAGTTTCGCAACATCACCCCTCCACTTT. Amino acid sequence: CASSFATSPLHF.

This clonotype came up many times. The chain employs TRBV29-1 and TRBJ2-3; D is tentatively TRBD1 or TRBD2 (6 bases each). V dropped 3 bases and J dropped 6 bases, with 16 bases sitting between them. This CDR3 spans 14 amino acids. Germline V CDR1 and CDR2: SQVTM, ANQGSEA. The DNA for the CDR3 is TGCAGCGTTGAGGGGGGCAGGTCCGTCGATACGCAGTATTTT. This codes for CSVEGGRSVDTQYF.

In this sample, this clonotype turned up many times. The genes are TRBV5-4 and TRBJ2-7, with D tentatively TRBD1 or TRBD2 (5 bases each). The CDR3 sequence is 13 residues long. Looked up from germline, CDR1 is SGHNT and CDR2 is YYREEE (reference sequence). V dropped 2 bases and J dropped 4 bases, with 10 bases sitting between them. The CDR3: CASSLSGTYEQYF. DNA for the CDR3: TGTGCCAGCAGCTTATCCGGGACGTACGAGCAGTACTTC.

The chain carries TRBV5-6 and TRBJ2-7, with D perhaps TRBD1 (6 bases). Germline V gene sequence: CDR1 SGHDT, CDR2 YYEEEE. Trimming pared 2 bases from V and 7 bases from J, leaving 22 bases between. This CDR3 contains 16 residues. This CDR3 reads CASSLFSDRSLQEQYF. CDR3 DNA: TGTGCCAGCAGCTTATTCTCGGACAGATCCCTACAGGAGCAGTACTTC.

This clonotype showed up just a few times. This chain joins TRBV7-3 and TRBJ2-3; 7 nucleotides align to TRBD1. Germline V CDR1 and CDR2: SGHTA, FQGTGA. Trimming removed 4 bases from V and 6 bases from J; junction bases left unmatched: 10. The CDR3 is 15 amino acids. CDR3 residues: CASSSRDRRHDTQYF. CDR3 DNA: TGTGCCAGCAGCTCCCGGGACAGAAGGCACGATACGCAGTATTTT. Full variable domain (missing parts from reference TRBV7-3 and TRBJ2-3): GAGVSQTPSNKVTEKGKYVELRCDPISGHTALYWYRQSLGQGPEFLIYFQGTGAADDSGLPNDRFFAVRPEGSVSTLKIQRTERGDSAVYLCASSSRDRRHDTQYFGPGTRLTVL.

This clonotype was counted many times. The V gene is TRBV25-1, the J gene TRBJ2-7; no definite D call. CDR1 is MGHDK, CDR2 SYGVNS, per germline. V lost 1 base to trimming and J lost 5 bases, with 12 bases between them. The CDR3 is 14 amino acids. The CDR3 DNA reads as TGTGCCAGCAGTGAATTGTCTTCTCGTGACGAGCAGTACTTC. Amino acid sequence: CASSELSSRDEQYF.

On this clonotype: A read error likely explains this, since a far larger clone differs by one base. The chain combines TRBV2 with TRBJ2-1; possible D gene TRBD2, 5 bases. The CDR3 runs 13 residues. The V gene lost 7 bases and the J gene lost 10 bases, with 17 bases spanning the gap. Germline V gene sequence: CDR1 SNHLY, CDR2 FYNNEI. The CDR3 region has the DNA TGTGCCAGCACCCAGCCGGACTCCTACGAGCAGTTCTTC. Its translation is CASTQPDSYEQFF.

The sample holds many counts of this clonotype. The chain links TRBV12-3 or TRBV12-4 to TRBJ1-6; possible D gene TRBD1, 5 bases. Trimming removed 0 bases at V and 9 bases at J, with 12 bases between. The CDR3 is 15 amino acids. Here the CDR3 reads CASSLALKGFSPLHF. The CDR3 bases are TGTGCCAGCAGTTTAGCGCTGAAGGGGTTTTCACCCCTCCACTTT.